This T cell receptor beta chain was sequenced in a study of Ad26.COV2.S vaccination and SARS-CoV-2 variants (dated by TCRdb to the early 2020s). Context from the whole study: Donors in the vaccine arm were drawn from COV1001, a phase I-IIa trial of Ad26.COV2.S in healthy adults that was multicentre, randomized, double-blind and placebo-controlled. Ad26.COV2.S was given intramuscularly at 5x10^10 or 1x10^11 viral particles, as a single shot or as two shots 56 days apart. The specificity and breadth of SARS-CoV-2-reactive T cell receptors after Ad26.COV2.S vaccination were assessed by TCRbeta repertoire sequencing. A total of 32 samples were included in the TCR-sequenced set, comprising some 20 Ad26.COV2.S vaccine recipients, 5 placebo recipients and 8 SARS-CoV-2 convalescent individuals. Trial participants were randomized into five groups of five: low-dose or high-dose Ad26.COV2.S given once or twice, or placebo on both occasions. Investigators did not know the trial group allocation while performing experiments and assessing outcomes.

In the paper's terms, the treatment or condition label means: about 20 received Ad26.COV2.S at low or high dose, single or two shots; about 5 received placebo; per-sample allocation not given. Repertoires of vaccine and placebo recipients were sequenced from samples taken on day 63 after the first injection. Cohort 1b enrolled about two dozen adults aged 18-55 years at a single site in Boston, USA, between 29 July and 7 August 2020. Ad26.COV2.S consisted of a replication-incompetent adenovirus type 26 vector by which a prefusion-stabilized SARS-CoV-2 spike protein from the original Wuhan strain was expressed. A note on this clone: No cognate antigen has been identified for it. No quality values exist for individual bases; no much larger clone is one base distant.

The immunoSEQ Assay was used to sequence TCRbeta CDR3 regions. After extraction, genomic DNA underwent amplification by bias-controlled multiplex PCR, followed by high-throughput sequencing. Processing in the source paper ran as follows. Collapsing and filtering of sequences were performed to quantify the absolute abundance of each unique TCRbeta CDR3 region. Usable DNA was measured by amplifying reference genes present in all nucleated cells, and TCRbeta template counts were normalized to that usable DNA to estimate T cell fraction. Repertoire TCRs were annotated as SARS-CoV-2-specific by exact matching of V gene, CDR3 amino acid sequence and J gene to a known reactive TCR set. The reference SARS-CoV-2 TCR set was obtained from MIRA and was filtered for enrichment in COVID-19-positive ImmuneCODE repertoires, whereby public or cross-reactive TCRs were removed. Based on the MIRA antigens, annotated TCRs were further analysed at the level of specific ORF or position within ORF. Depth was the summed frequency of annotated unique rearrangements, while breadth was defined as annotated unique rearrangements over total unique productive rearrangements. Two-sided Wilcoxon rank-sum tests were used to compare TCR breadth between groups. TCRdb retrieved this table from immuneACCESS and kept in-frame rearrangements only. Not all clones are present; in checked studies, unresolved V genes account for under half, and no reason is known for the remainder. D and trimming come from the DNA, and the V and J calls and clone size come from that table. Recorded for this sample are about 330,000 clones; under 90% of them occurred a single time. Approximately 5% of the sample is taken by the ten largest.

Study-wide findings and limitations: The authors noted that total T cell responses may have been underestimated by the TCR breadth and depth analyses. Vaccine and placebo recipients had comparable non-spike TCR breadth, which fits with the vaccine containing only spike. The study was not powered for comparison of responses between vaccine doses or regimens. Higher spike-specific TCR breadth was observed in Ad26.COV2.S recipients than in placebo recipients (P = 0.0014). After vaccination, spike-specific CD8+ and CD4+ T cell responses were reported to show substantial breadth.

Measured from the cysteine to the phenylalanine, the CDR3 is 15 residues long. Only CDR3 DNA remains: 45 bases, in frame from the first base. Trimming at the junction amounts to 5 bases on V and 7 bases on J, and the germline ends lie 18 bases apart. CDR1 SGHTA and CDR2 FQGNSA were looked up in the germline V gene. The sequence joins TRBV7-2 to TRBJ2-1; TRBD2 is a weak D gene call, 6 bases matching. Sequenced here: peripheral blood, sampled in a trial of Ad26.COV2.S vaccine versus placebo. This receptor was identified in a person aged 18-60 years who received the Ad26.COV2.S COVID-19 vaccine or a placebo. The CDR3 amino acid sequence is: CASSGGTVDNNEQFF. The nucleotides read TGTGCCAGCAGCGGCGGGACTGTAGATAATAATGAGCAGTTCTTC.